This is a list of T cell receptor beta chains from one sample in a study of neurological immune-mediated disorders. One entry per CDR3 protein results from TCRdb running MiXCR on the 5' RACE reads. Of approximately 32,000 distinct CDR3 sequences in the sample, about 15% were seen once. Sequenced material: PBMCs. These receptors were obtained from a man aged 70 or older in good health. Each CDR3 is given with its conserved first and last residue.

v_gene	j_gene	CDR3aa
TRBV4-3	TRBJ2-7	CASSRDRGTYEQYF
TRBV20-1	TRBJ1-2	CSARVLSRGNYGYTF
TRBV7-2	TRBJ2-5	CASISSGISETQNF
TRBV20-1	TRBJ2-4	CSVTQGARDWRNIQYF
TRBV5-6	TRBJ1-5	CASISTYAGNQPQHF
TRBV9	TRBJ2-7	CASSVDPGSYEQYF
TRBV24-1	TRBJ1-1	CATSEWDRGCLNTEAFF
TRBV9	TRBJ1-5	CASSAGTGGQPQHF
TRBV28	TRBJ1-2	CASRRQGYYGYTF
TRBV7-2	TRBJ1-1	CASSPAAVMNTEAFF
TRBV6-1	TRBJ2-5	CASSYSGAETQYF
TRBV28	TRBJ1-1	CASFNGGPLRNTEAFF
TRBV7-2	TRBJ2-7	CASSETSGGALEQYF
TRBV10-3	TRBJ2-3	CAISSGTTSTDTQYF
TRBV29-1	TRBJ2-3	CSVHRLAGGMDTQYF
TRBV5-1	TRBJ1-2	CASSLDLRTKEYGYTF
TRBV20-1	TRBJ2-3	CSARVAGGDPDTQYF
TRBV7-6	TRBJ2-1	CASSSQNNEQFF
TRBV6-2/TRBV6-3	TRBJ2-1	CASRRWRDNEQFF
TRBV7-8	TRBJ1-5	CASSLAGQFNQPQHF
TRBV7-2	TRBJ1-1	CASSLAGGEAFF
TRBV21-1	TRBJ2-7	CASSKVGREQYF
TRBV20-1	TRBJ2-3	CSARPGGRGGTQYF
TRBV9	TRBJ1-4	CASSVAPQGGNEKLFF
TRBV18	TRBJ1-1	CASSPPVYSGANGTEAFF
TRBV9	TRBJ1-2	CASSPQLGSYYGYTF
TRBV6-6	TRBJ1-1	CASSYSKALNTEAFF
TRBV5-1	TRBJ2-7	CASSLDGSPREQYF
TRBV29-1	TRBJ2-3	CSAETGLTQYF
TRBV7-3	TRBJ2-2	CASSLFTGGTGELFF
TRBV2	TRBJ2-3	CASTEGQVFTDTQYF
TRBV7-3	TRBJ2-3	CASSLRDTLFADTQYF
TRBV7-2	TRBJ1-3	CASSQQGSGNTIYF
TRBV7-8	TRBJ2-3	CASSLTGGRSTDTQYF
TRBV2	TRBJ2-5	CASSAAGPETQYF
TRBV6-1	TRBJ2-7	CASSEQVTASYEQYF
TRBV18	TRBJ2-4	CASSPPGPTGYKNIQYF
TRBV7-2	TRBJ2-7	CASSPQGGPYEQYF
TRBV7-8	TRBJ2-3	CASDGSPADTQYF
TRBV5-1	TRBJ1-1	CASSSTGLEAFF
TRBV20-1	TRBJ2-4	CSASAPTENIQYF
TRBV5-1	TRBJ2-6	CASSLGGSGANVLTF
TRBV29-1	TRBJ1-1	CSVTSQRNTEAFF
TRBV18	TRBJ2-7	CASSPSGSTYEQYF
TRBV7-6	TRBJ2-7	CASSRIPREDEQYF
TRBV7-2	TRBJ2-3	CASGGAWDTQYF
TRBV3-1	TRBJ2-7	CASSPRDREKEQYF
TRBV5-1	TRBJ2-2	CASSPIGQGITGELFF
TRBV6-1	TRBJ2-7	CASSEWGTGSYEQYF
TRBV5-5	TRBJ2-1	CASSLSTSGGGNEQFF
TRBV6-5	TRBJ2-7	CASRRAGSDEQYF